The rows below give T cell receptor beta chains drawn from one sample of a study of control samples from healthy donors and cancer patients. Profiled with immunoSEQ multiplex PCR; TCRdb holds only in-frame clones, not every one. Among approximately 170,000 clones, roughly 89% were seen once, and the ten largest hold 1.5%. The sequencing sample was made of blood. Every receptor here comes from a woman aged 25 to 45 in good health. Both conserved end residues are part of each CDR3. A D gene is named only where the DNA matches it firmly. Only part of the rows carry a size: once, few, many, or a class if the clone is expanded.

j_gene	d_gene	abundance	v_gene	CDR3nt	CDR3aa
TRBJ1-4	-	-	TRBV6-5	TGTGCCAGCAGCGGAGACATCATTGAAAAACTGTTTTTT	CASSGDIIEKLFF
TRBJ2-2	TRBD2	-	TRBV15	TGTGCCACCAGCAGAGTCACTAGCGGGTTCGGGGAGCTGTTTTTT	CATSRVTSGFGELFF
TRBJ1-3	-	-	TRBV19	TGTGCCAGTAGCCAACAGGGAGAGGAAAACACCATATATTTT	CASSQQGEENTIYF
TRBJ1-5	-	-	TRBV19	TGTGCCAGTAGTATAGGGGGGGCCAATCAGCCCCAGCATTTT	CASSIGGANQPQHF
TRBJ2-7	TRBD2	-	TRBV10-3	TGTGCCATCAGTGAAGGGGTAGCGGGACCCTACGAGCAGTACTTC	CAISEGVAGPYEQYF
TRBJ2-1	TRBD2	few	TRBV19	TGTGCCAGTAGCGGACTAGCGGGGGGCCCGAATGAGCAGTTCTTC	CASSGLAGGPNEQFF
TRBJ1-4	-	-	TRBV7-9	TGTGCCAGCAGCTTAGGGAGACAGTCAACTAATGAAAAACTGTTTTTT	CASSLGRQSTNEKLFF
TRBJ2-5	-	-	TRBV30	TGTGCCTGGAGTGTACGTGGAGAGACCCAGTACTTC	CAWSVRGETQYF
TRBJ2-7	TRBD2	-	TRBV5-1	TGCGCCAGCAGCTTGGCTCTAGCGGGAGGGCCGGGGGAGCAGTACTTC	CASSLALAGGPGEQYF
TRBJ1-2	-	-	TRBV15	TGTGCCACCAGCAGGGACCTCTATGGCTACACCTTC	CATSRDLYGYTF
TRBJ2-7	-	-	TRBV11-3	TGTGCCAGCAGCGAGGGAAGGGACGAGCAGTACTTC	CASSEGRDEQYF
TRBJ1-6	TRBD1	-	TRBV6-6	TGTGCCAGCAGTTACCCTGGACAGGGGGCGAATTCACCCCTCCACTTT	CASSYPGQGANSPLHF
TRBJ1-1	TRBD1	-	TRBV4-1	TGCGCCAGCAGCCAAGGGGGACAGGGGCCCATGAACACTGAAGCTTTCTTT	CASSQGGQGPMNTEAFF
TRBJ2-1	-	-	TRBV6-5	TGTGCCAGCACTCGGTTGTCCAGGTTAGTTAATGAGCAGTTCTTC	CASTRLSRLVNEQFF
TRBJ1-6	TRBD1	-	TRBV6-2/TRBV6-3	TGTGCCAGCAGTTACTCCACAGCGCCGGACAGGGCTTCACCCCTCCACTTT	CASSYSTAPDRASPLHF
TRBJ1-5	-	-	TRBV19	TGTGCCAGTCGGACAGAATATAGCAATCAGCCCCAGCATTTT	CASRTEYSNQPQHF
TRBJ1-5	TRBD1	-	TRBV27	TGTGCCAGCAGTTCCGGGACAGCATATCAGCCCCAGCATTTT	CASSSGTAYQPQHF
TRBJ2-2	-	-	TRBV6-5	TGTGCCAGCAGTTACTCGATGGGGCCTAACACCGGGGAGCTGTTTTTT	CASSYSMGPNTGELFF
TRBJ1-5	-	once	TRBV4-2	TGTGCCAGCAGCCAGGGAGGGAATCAGCCCCAGCATTTT	CASSQGGNQPQHF
TRBJ1-2	TRBD1	-	TRBV2	TGTGCCAGCAGTGGGACAGGCTATGGCTACACCTTC	CASSGTGYGYTF
TRBJ2-1	TRBD2	-	TRBV30	TGTGCCTGGAGTCCAGCCCCCGGACTAGCGGGAAGCTACAATGAGCAGTTCTTC	CAWSPAPGLAGSYNEQFF
TRBJ1-4	TRBD1	-	TRBV7-2	TGTGCCAGCAGCCCAAACACAGGGGCGGGTGAAAAACTGTTTTTT	CASSPNTGAGEKLFF
TRBJ1-5	-	-	TRBV19	TGTGCCAGCAGTACGACACAGGGACGGGGTTATCAGCCCCAGCATTTT	CASSTTQGRGYQPQHF
TRBJ2-1	-	-	TRBV6-4	TGTGCCAGCAGTGACAGGTCCTACAATGAGCAGTTCTTC	CASSDRSYNEQFF
TRBJ2-5	TRBD2	-	TRBV6-5	TGTGCCAGCAGCCTAACTAGCGGGGGGGCCCAGACCCAGTACTTC	CASSLTSGGAQTQYF
TRBJ1-6	TRBD1	-	TRBV7-8	TGTGCCAGCAGCTTAGGCCAGACAGGGGGATATTCACCCCTCCACTTT	CASSLGQTGGYSPLHF
TRBJ2-7	TRBD2	few	TRBV4-2	TGTGCCAGCAGCCAAGAGGGTAGCGGGAGAGGGTACGAGCAGTACTTC	CASSQEGSGRGYEQYF
TRBJ1-5	TRBD1	-	TRBV6-5	TGTGCCAGCAGTTACGGGGGACAGAATCAGCCCCAGCATTTT	CASSYGGQNQPQHF
TRBJ2-7	-	-	TRBV6-4	TGTGCCAGCAGTGAGGATGCAGGGAGCTCCTACGAGCAGTACTTC	CASSEDAGSSYEQYF
TRBJ1-3	TRBD1	-	TRBV4-2	TGTGCCAGCAGCCAGGACAGGGTCGGAAACACCATATATTTT	CASSQDRVGNTIYF
TRBJ1-1	-	-	TRBV12-5	TGTGCTAGTGGTTTAGTGAACACTGAAGCTTTCTTT	CASGLVNTEAFF
TRBJ1-3	-	-	TRBV11-2	TGTGCCAGCAGCTTATCCACAGGGTTAGGAAACACCATATATTTT	CASSLSTGLGNTIYF